This T cell receptor beta chain is drawn from a study of T cell repertoires in cytomegalovirus infection. The wider study: Epitope selection comprised recently identified HLA-C-restricted CMV epitopes and well-studied HLA-B-restricted CMV epitopes. Signatures in public TCR beta sequences pointed to both CMV infection and matching HLA type. Study results and limitations: What dominated the ex vivo response were HLA-C-restricted CMV-specific TCR beta clonotypes.

TCRdb reprocessed the reads with MiXCR, giving one entry per CDR3 protein. The table lists about 89,000 distinct CDR3 sequences, around 28% of them singletons. The length of the CDR3 is 14 residues. Germline CDR1 and CDR2: MNHEY and SVGAGI. On this clonotype: Its antigen is not identified. A much larger clone differs by one base, so this may be a read error.

The sequencing here drew on CD8+ T cells from cultured PBMCs, taken from culture after CMV antigen stimulation. The source is a human donor in good health (CMV status not recorded). Some clones in this sample may be carry-over from other donors' samples. The chain is built from TRBV6-5 and TRBJ1-1, with D possibly TRBD1 on 6 matching bases. CDR3: CVSSTGQPNTEAFF. The CDR3 bases are TGTGTCAGCTCAACTGGACAGCCGAACACTGAAGCTTTCTTT.